A selection of T cell receptor beta chains follows, all from one sample in a study of OX40 agonist ivuxolimab in advanced cancers. Assay: immunoSEQ multiplex PCR; the TCRdb copy retains only in-frame clones and omits some. The sample has about 71,000 clones, more than 75% seen once. Sequenced here: CD4+ or CD8+ T cells sorted from blood, sampled in a trial of the OX40 agonist ivuxolimab. These receptors originate from an adult with an advanced solid tumor such as melanoma, head and neck, liver or kidney cancer. Both conserved end residues are part of each CDR3. D genes are given only for firm matches. The size field is filled for only some rows; it gives once, few, many or a size class.

size | J | V | D | CDR3 | DNA
NA | TRBJ1-5 | TRBV5-1 | NA | CASSLGQSSNQPQHF | TGCGCCAGCAGCTTGGGCCAGTCTAGCAATCAGCCCCAGCATTTT
NA | TRBJ1-6 | TRBV6-6 | NA | CASQAYGNNSPLHF | TGTGCCAGCCAGGCGTATGGGAATAATTCACCCCTCCACTTT
NA | TRBJ2-1 | TRBV25-1 | NA | CASSSRRQRVGEQFF | TGTGCCAGCAGCTCGAGGAGGCAGAGAGTCGGTGAGCAGTTCTTC
NA | TRBJ2-4 | TRBV7-9 | TRBD2 | CASSPGTSDIQYF | TGTGCCAGCAGCCCCGGGACTAGCGACATTCAGTACTTC
once | TRBJ1-1 | TRBV5-1 | NA | CASRDRMNTEAFF | TGCGCCAGCAGGGACCGTATGAACACTGAAGCTTTCTTT
NA | TRBJ2-3 | TRBV5-1 | NA | CASGGTGYSTDTQYF | TGCGCCAGCGGAGGGACGGGTTATAGCACAGATACGCAGTATTTT
NA | TRBJ2-7 | TRBV6-5 | NA | CASSYLGPYQYF | TGTGCCAGCAGTTACCTAGGGCCATACCAGTACTTC
once | TRBJ2-1 | TRBV5-1 | NA | CASSHQRGAGNEQFF | TGCGCCAGCAGCCATCAACGGGGGGCTGGGAATGAGCAGTTCTTC
NA | TRBJ1-1 | TRBV29-1 | NA | CSVGATVAFF | TGCAGCGTTGGAGCAACAGTAGCTTTCTTT
NA | TRBJ2-7 | TRBV29-1 | NA | CSVARDTSYEQYF | TGCAGCGTTGCGAGGGACACTTCCTACGAGCAGTACTTC
NA | TRBJ2-1 | TRBV5-1 | TRBD2 | CASSLVWTSGSGGYNEQFF | TGCGCCAGCAGCTTGGTATGGACTAGCGGGAGTGGAGGGTACAATGAGCAGTTCTTC
NA | TRBJ1-2 | TRBV6-6 | TRBD1 | CASSRPGQGDYGYTF | TGTGCCAGCAGTCGCCCGGGACAGGGCGACTATGGCTACACCTTC
NA | TRBJ1-4 | TRBV7-9 | NA | CASSLDGVGSEKLFF | TGTGCCAGCAGCTTAGACGGGGTAGGAAGTGAAAAACTGTTTTTT
NA | TRBJ1-6 | TRBV5-6 | TRBD1 | CASSWEQGAGGSPLHF | TGTGCCAGCAGCTGGGAACAGGGGGCAGGAGGGTCACCCCTCCACTTT
once | TRBJ1-5 | TRBV7-2 | NA | CASSLDGGQPQHF | TGTGCCAGCAGCTTAGATGGAGGACAGCCCCAGCATTTT
NA | TRBJ1-5 | TRBV4-3 | TRBD1 | CASSQDRGFQPQHF | TGCGCCAGCAGCCAAGACAGGGGGTTCCAGCCCCAGCATTTT
NA | TRBJ2-4 | TRBV11-2 | NA | CASSLEWAGIQYF | TGTGCCAGCAGCTTAGAATGGGCGGGGATTCAGTACTTC
NA | TRBJ1-3 | TRBV6-1 | NA | CASSEVAVSGNTIYF | TGTGCCAGCAGTGAAGTCGCCGTTTCTGGAAACACCATATATTTT
NA | TRBJ2-7 | TRBV4-2 | NA | CASSQGQGSYEQYF | TGTGCCAGCAGCCAAGGTCAGGGGAGCTACGAGCAGTACTTC